This T cell receptor (beta chain) is drawn from a study of blood T cell repertoires in COVID-19. Study as a whole: Samples taken during acute and convalescent COVID-19 were collected in the United States, Italy and Spain.

This clone was found once. The V gene lost 7 bases and the J gene lost 8 bases, with 14 bases spanning the gap. Germline V gene lookup returns CDR1 MDHEN and CDR2 SYDVKM. There are 12 residues in the CDR3. TCRdb keeps only in-frame clones here, not all; method: immunoSEQ multiplex PCR. The data show around 270,000 clones, with about four fifths seen just once and 15% to 19% held by the top ten. The origin of this receptor is a person between 65 and 80 years old with COVID-19, enrolled during active disease. The source material was peripheral blood. This chain links TRBV28 with TRBJ1-2, with a weak D call TRBD1 (5 bases). Here the CDR3 reads CASKEGSSGYTF. The CDR3 nucleotides are TGTGCCAGCAAGGAGGGGAGTAGCGGCTACACCTTC.